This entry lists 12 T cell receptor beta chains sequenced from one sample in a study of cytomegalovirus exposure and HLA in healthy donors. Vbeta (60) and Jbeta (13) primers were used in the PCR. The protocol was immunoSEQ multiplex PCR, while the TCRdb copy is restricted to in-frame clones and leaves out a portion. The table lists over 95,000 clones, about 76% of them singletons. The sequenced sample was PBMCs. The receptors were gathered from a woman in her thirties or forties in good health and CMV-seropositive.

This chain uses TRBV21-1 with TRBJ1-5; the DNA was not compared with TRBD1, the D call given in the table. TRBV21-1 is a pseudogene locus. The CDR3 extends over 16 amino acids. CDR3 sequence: CASSPGPGQGNQPQHF. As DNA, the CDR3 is TGTGCCAGCAGTCCAGGTCCGGGACAGGGCAATCAGCCCCAGCATTTT.

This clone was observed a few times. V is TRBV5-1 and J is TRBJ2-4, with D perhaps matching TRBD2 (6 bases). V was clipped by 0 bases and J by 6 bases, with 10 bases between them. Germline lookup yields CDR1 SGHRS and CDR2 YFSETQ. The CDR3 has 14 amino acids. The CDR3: CASSLVAGPNIQYF. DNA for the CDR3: TGCGCCAGCAGCTTGGTGGCGGGGCCAAACATTCAGTACTTC. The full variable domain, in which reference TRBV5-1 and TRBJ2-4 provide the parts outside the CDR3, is KAGVTQTPRYLIKTRGQQVTLSCSPISGHRSVSWYQQTPGQGLQFLFEYFSETQRNKGNFPGRFSGRQFSNSRSEMNVSTLELGDSALYLCASSLVAGPNIQYFGAGTRLSVL.

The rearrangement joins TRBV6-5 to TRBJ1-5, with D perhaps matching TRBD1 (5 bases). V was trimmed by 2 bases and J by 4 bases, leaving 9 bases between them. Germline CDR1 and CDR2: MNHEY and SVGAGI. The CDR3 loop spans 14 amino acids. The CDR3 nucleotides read TGTGCCAGCAGTTACCAGGGTTTTAATCAGCCCCAGCATTTT. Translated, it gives CASSYQGFNQPQHF.

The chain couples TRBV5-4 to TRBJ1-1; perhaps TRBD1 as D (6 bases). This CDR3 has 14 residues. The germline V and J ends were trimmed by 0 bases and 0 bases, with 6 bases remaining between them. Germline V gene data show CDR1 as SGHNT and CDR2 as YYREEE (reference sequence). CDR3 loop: CASSLGTVNTEAFF. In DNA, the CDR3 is TGTGCCAGCAGCTTGGGGACAGTGAACACTGAAGCTTTCTTT.

DNA of the CDR3: TGTGCCAGCAGGAGTTCAGCGCTGTTCTACGAGCAGTACTTC. This sequence encodes CASRSSALFYEQYF. The V gene is TRBV6-6, the J gene TRBJ2-7, with unresolved D. V was shortened by 6 bases and J by 3 bases, with 15 bases between the two germline ends. The CDR3 is 14 amino acids. CDR1 MNHNY and CDR2 SVGAGI come from the germline V gene (reference sequence).

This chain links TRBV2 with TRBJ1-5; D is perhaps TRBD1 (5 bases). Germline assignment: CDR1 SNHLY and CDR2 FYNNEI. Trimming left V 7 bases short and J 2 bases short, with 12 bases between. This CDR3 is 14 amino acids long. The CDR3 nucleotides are TGTGCCAGCAATCGAGACAGCCGCAATCAGCCCCAGCATTTT. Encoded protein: CASNRDSRNQPQHF.

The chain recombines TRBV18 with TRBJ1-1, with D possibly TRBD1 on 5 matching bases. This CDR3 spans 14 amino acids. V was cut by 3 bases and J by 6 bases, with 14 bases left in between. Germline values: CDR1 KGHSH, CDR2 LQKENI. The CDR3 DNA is TGTGCCAGCTCACCTCTGGGGGGTACGGCTGAAGCTTTCTTT. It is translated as CASSPLGGTAEAFF.

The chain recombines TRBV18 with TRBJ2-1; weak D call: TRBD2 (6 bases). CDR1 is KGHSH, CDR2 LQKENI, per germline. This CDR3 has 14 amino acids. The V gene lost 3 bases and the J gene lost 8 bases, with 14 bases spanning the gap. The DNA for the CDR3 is TGTGCCAGCTCACCTCGACTAGAAGGCGATGAGCAGTTCTTC. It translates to CASSPRLEGDEQFF.

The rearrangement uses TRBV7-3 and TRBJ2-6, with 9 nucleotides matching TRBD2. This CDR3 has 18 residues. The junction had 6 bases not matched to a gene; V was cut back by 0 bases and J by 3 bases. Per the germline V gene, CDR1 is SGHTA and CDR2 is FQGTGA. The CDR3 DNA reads TGTGCCAGCAGCTTAACGCCCGCGGGGGGGCTTGGGGCCAACGTCCTGACTTTC. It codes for CASSLTPAGGLGANVLTF.

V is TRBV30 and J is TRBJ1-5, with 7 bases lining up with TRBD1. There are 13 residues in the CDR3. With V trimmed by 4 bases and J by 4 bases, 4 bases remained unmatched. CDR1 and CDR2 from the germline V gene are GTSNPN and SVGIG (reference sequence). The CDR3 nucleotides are TGTGCCTGGACCCACAGGGGAAATCAGCCCCAGCATTTT. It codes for CAWTHRGNQPQHF.

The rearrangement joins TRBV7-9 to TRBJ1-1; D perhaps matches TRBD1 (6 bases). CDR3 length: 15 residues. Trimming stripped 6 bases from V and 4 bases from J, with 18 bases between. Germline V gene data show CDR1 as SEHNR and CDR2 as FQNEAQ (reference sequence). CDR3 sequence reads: CASSRTGYRGTEAFF. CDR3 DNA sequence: TGTGCCAGCAGTCGCACAGGGTATAGGGGCACTGAAGCTTTCTTT.

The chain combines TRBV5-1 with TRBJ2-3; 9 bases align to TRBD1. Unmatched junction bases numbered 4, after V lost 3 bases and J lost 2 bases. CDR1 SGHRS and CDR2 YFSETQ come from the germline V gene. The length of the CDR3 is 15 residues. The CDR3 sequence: CASSSGQGYTDTQYF. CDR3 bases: TGCGCCAGCAGCTCGGGACAGGGTTACACAGATACGCAGTATTTT.